This TCR beta chain originates from a study of post-analysis software for immune sequencing data. About the study: Multiple sclerosis in the patients followed relapsing-remitting, secondary progressive and progressive-relapsing courses. The study, taken as a whole, reports: F measure clustering grouped samples strongly by preparation batch. Higher frequency in patients than in controls was seen for five TRBV segments, with TRBV5-6, TRBV5-1 and TRBV20-1 among them. Diversity measured as normalized Chao1 was significantly lower in multiple sclerosis patients than in controls.

cDNA libraries for TCR beta contained unique molecular identifiers. Yield was some 500,000 cDNA molecules from around 1 to 9.1 million T cells. Via MiXCR, TCRdb re-called the PCR reads, giving one row per CDR3 protein. The sample consists of some 690,000 distinct CDR3 sequences, less than 35% of them appearing once. The CDR3 runs 11 residues. The V gene lost 5 bases and the J gene lost 12 bases, with 11 bases spanning the gap. The germline gives CDR1 SGHAT, CDR2 FQDESV (reference sequence). Concerning this clonotype itself: Its antigen is not identified.

The chain has TRBV11-1 and TRBJ2-1; no definite D call. The sample taken for sequencing was blood. This receptor was taken from a girl aged 10 to 17 with multiple sclerosis. The CDR3 reads CASSRIRAQFF. The DNA for the CDR3 is TGTGCCAGCAGCCGGATTCGGGCGCAGTTCTTC.